Given below is one T cell receptor (beta chain) in context. Antigen: not known. These data belong to a study of cytomegalovirus exposure and HLA in healthy donors. Regarding the study as a whole: TCR beta V segments were, for the most part, productive about 87% or about 30% of the time in an earlier analysis. In a later analysis, common viral pathogens appeared linked to several of the most significant clusters.

The PCR contained 60 Vbeta and 13 Jbeta primers. The protocol was immunoSEQ multiplex PCR, while the TCRdb copy is restricted to in-frame clones and leaves out a portion. The sample includes approximately 220,000 clones, roughly 80% seen only once; the top ten take approximately 6%. V shed 4 bases and J 3 bases; nucleotides not matched to a gene: 3. Germline V lookup: CDR1 SGHVS, CDR2 FQNEAQ. The CDR3 runs to 15 residues. The sequencing sample was made of PBMCs. The chain has TRBV7-8 and TRBJ2-3; 11 bases fit TRBD2. The receptor was derived from a man aged 40-55 years in good health and CMV-seropositive. The CDR3 nucleotides read TGTGCCAGCAGCTCAAGGACTAGCGGGACAGATACGCAGTATTTT. It translates to CASSSRTSGTDTQYF.